This T cell receptor (beta chain) was recovered during a study of blood T cell repertoires in COVID-19. Measured with immunoSEQ multiplex PCR; TCRdb has only the in-frame clones, and not every one. The profile shows nearly 300,000 clones, around 85% of them singletons. Per the germline V gene, CDR1 is MDHEN and CDR2 is SYDVKM. This CDR3 contains 14 residues. Between the trimmed V and J ends, which lost 7 bases and 0 bases, there was a span of 12 bases. The clonotype comes from a human donor with COVID-19, enrolled during active disease. The donor label of this sample is uncertain. This rearrangement joins TRBV28 to TRBJ1-1; weak D call: TRBD1 (5 bases). The sample comprised peripheral blood. CDR3 in amino acids: CASTRGFMNTEAFF. The DNA for the CDR3 is TGTGCCAGCACTAGGGGTTTCATGAACACTGAAGCTTTCTTT.